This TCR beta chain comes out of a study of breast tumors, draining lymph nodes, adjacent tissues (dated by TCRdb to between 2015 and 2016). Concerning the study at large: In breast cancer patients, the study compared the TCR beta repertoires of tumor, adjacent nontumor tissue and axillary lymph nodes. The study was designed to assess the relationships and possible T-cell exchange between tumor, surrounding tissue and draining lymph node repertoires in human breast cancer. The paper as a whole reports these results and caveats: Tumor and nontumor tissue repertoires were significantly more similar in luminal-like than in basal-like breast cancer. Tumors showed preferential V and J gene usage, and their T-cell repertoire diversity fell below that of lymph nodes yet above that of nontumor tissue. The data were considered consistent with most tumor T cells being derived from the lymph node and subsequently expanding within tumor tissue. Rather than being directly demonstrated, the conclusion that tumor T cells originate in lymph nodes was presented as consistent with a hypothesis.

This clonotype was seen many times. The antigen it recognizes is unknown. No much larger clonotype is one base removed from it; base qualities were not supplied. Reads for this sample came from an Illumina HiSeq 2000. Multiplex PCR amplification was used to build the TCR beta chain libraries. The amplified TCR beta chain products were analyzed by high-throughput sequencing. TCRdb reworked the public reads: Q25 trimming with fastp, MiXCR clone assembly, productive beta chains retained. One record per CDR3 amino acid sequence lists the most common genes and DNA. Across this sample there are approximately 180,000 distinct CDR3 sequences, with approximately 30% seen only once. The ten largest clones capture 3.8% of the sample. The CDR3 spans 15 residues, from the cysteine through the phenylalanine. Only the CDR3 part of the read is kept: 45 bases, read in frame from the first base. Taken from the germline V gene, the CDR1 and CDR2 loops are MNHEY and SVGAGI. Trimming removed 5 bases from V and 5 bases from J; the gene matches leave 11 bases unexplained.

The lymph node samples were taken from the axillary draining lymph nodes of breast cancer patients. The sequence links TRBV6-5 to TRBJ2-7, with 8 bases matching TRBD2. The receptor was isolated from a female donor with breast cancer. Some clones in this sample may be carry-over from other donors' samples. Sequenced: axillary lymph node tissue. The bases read TGTGCCAGCAGTCAGCGTTGGACTAGCAGAAACGAGCAGTACTTC. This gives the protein CASSQRWTSRNEQYF.